This section outlines one TCR beta chain sequence together with its context. This clone has only a few counts. Its antigen is still unknown. No per-base quality is available; no much larger clone lies one base away. These data belong to a study of cytomegalovirus exposure and HLA in healthy donors (dated by TCRdb to about 2017). General notes on the study: An earlier analysis of around 600 of the donors reported more than 250 Gb of sequence data and around 120 million unique TCR beta sequences from 150 million to 200 million T cells. An early release covering roughly 640 HLA-typed donors comprised approximately 290 gigabases of sequencing data and around 80 million unique TCR sequences. Of the roughly 390 genotyped donors, 81% were placed in the genetic ancestry cluster associated with self-reported Caucasian donors. The aim of the study was to test whether cataloging public T cell receptors could identify signatures of past pathogen exposure. The T cell repertoires of several hundred subjects were profiled by immunosequencing and related to cytomegalovirus serostatus. In addition to the first cohort of around 670 subjects, a separate validation cohort of approximately 130 different subjects was used. High-throughput TCR immunosequencing, statistical association of individual TCRs with disease status, and machine learning were combined to predict cytomegalovirus infection status. To study patterns of TCR occurrence, a later analysis re-analyzed previously published TCR beta repertoires from several hundred donors and added high-resolution HLA genotyping. Rather than using new phenotypic data, the later analysis identified candidate immune exposures from TCR beta sequences and from how often those sequences occurred across donors. An earlier analysis of 587 of the donors used high-throughput TCR beta sequencing to judge whether each TCR beta V gene segment behaved as functional or pseudogenic. Alongside the repertoire data, information on donor age, sex, ethnicity and CMV serostatus was compiled. A later genetic analysis took genome-wide SNP genotypes for about three fifths of the roughly 670 donors and used that subset as a discovery cohort. All discovery cohort repertoires had been generated on a single sequencing platform. Both class I and class II loci were covered by HLA typing, at four-digit resolution. The number of donors typed differed by locus, with 629-630 for A, B, C, DRB1 and DQB1, more than 500 for DQA1, nearly 610 for DPA1, and over 400 for DPB1. Four to six DR-DQ haplotypes were handled as single units for association and clustering, since linkage in the cohort was strong. Across some 400 genotyped donors of the cohort, an average of about 200,000 unique TCR beta nucleotide sequences per donor were sequenced, and approximately 17% of those sequences were non-productive.

The method behind the library was the immunoSEQ multiplex PCR assay. The multiplex PCR relied on a mix of 60 forward primers for TCR Vbeta segments and 13 reverse primers for TCR Jbeta segments. A multiplex PCR assay on genomic DNA amplified the CDR3 region of rearranged TCR beta genes. The Illumina HiSeq System was used to sequence the amplified TCR beta libraries as 87-base-pair reads. Concerning the study's data processing: In a later analysis, 80 million or so unique TCR beta chains were counted across the 500 to 850 repertoires, and around 10 million of these chains were shared by at least two donors. To remove PCR and sequencing errors, raw reads were error-corrected and collapsed into unique sequences using a nearest-neighbor algorithm that merged closely related sequences. V, D and J gene segments were assigned by aligning CDR3 sequences to IMGT reference sequences. Each retained sequence needed at least a six-nucleotide match to both a V gene segment and a J gene segment. Rearrangements were classified as productive when the CDR3 lacked stop codons and remained in frame with V and J, and all other rearrangements were classified as non-productive. Following IMGT convention, CDR3 was defined as the stretch from the second conserved V-encoded cysteine to the conserved J-encoded phenylalanine. The earlier analysis of some 580 of the donors excluded any sequence lacking an unambiguous match to a single V gene segment. An earlier analysis of approximately 590 of the donors called V segments functional above 56.7% productive rearrangements and segregating when the between-donor standard deviation exceeded 5%. To diagnose cytomegalovirus status from the catalog of TCR beta chain sequences, a statistical classification framework was built. In a later analysis, TCR nucleotide sequences were compared against IMGT/GENE-DB human TR gene sequences so that V and J genes could be assigned. Using the TCRdist pipeline, a later analysis assigned CDR3 sequences along with most-parsimonious VDJ recombination scenarios. In a later analysis, every TCR beta chain was defined by the combination of its CDR3 amino acid sequence and its V-gene family, and reads without a unique V-gene family were dropped. In a later analysis, 500 to 700 highly shared, low-generation-probability nucleotide sequences were removed to address suspected cross-contamination and a sequencing artifact. In a later analysis, a clonal expansion index for each public chain was calculated from normalized within-repertoire ranks of inferred template counts. A later analysis computed generation probabilities with a VDJ recombination model fitted to out-of-frame rearrangements, and checked the results against IGoR. In a later analysis, hypergeometric tests were used to score TCR-TCR, TCR-HLA and TCR-CMV co-occurrence, with a repertoire-size bias correction applied to TCR pairs. False discovery rates were estimated in a later analysis by permuting HLA or CMV assignments 20 times. In a later analysis, co-occurring TCRs were grouped using DBSCAN, and TCRdist sequence similarity was added for clustering within HLA-allele-positive subsets. Repertoires with fewer than 30,000 or more than 120,000 public chains were left out of co-occurrence clustering, as were a handful of repertoires with anomalous nucleotide sharing. The table was pulled from immuneACCESS by TCRdb, which kept in-frame rearrangements only. Such tables lose some clones; where checked, under half of the loss comes from unresolved V genes, and the rest has no known cause. V, J and clone size were drawn from that table, and D and trimming were deduced from the DNA. This sample holds about 200,000 clones; more than 60% were observed only once. About 1.5% of the sample rests with the top ten.

In total, fewer than 750 healthy bone marrow donors made up the cohort. At the time of sampling, all cohort members were nominally healthy, though unrecorded immune exposures were likely present. The donor was CMV seronegative and was included in the group of approximately 350 seronegative cohort members. Every donor gave a peripheral blood sample, and the peripheral blood mononuclear cells from that sample were used for TCR beta sequencing. Genomic DNA extraction from the blood cell samples was performed with the Qiagen DNeasy Blood Extraction Kit. The CDR3 runs 15 amino acids, cysteine and phenylalanine included. Only CDR3 DNA remains: 45 bases, in frame from the first base. Sequences MNHNS (CDR1) and SASEGT (CDR2) are obtained from the germline V gene. The junction shows trimming of 0 bases on V and 0 bases on J, plus 6 bases between the germline ends. Points the paper makes about the study in general: Specific HLA alleles were associated with 15,000 to 20,000 TCR beta sequences at a false discovery rate of 0.05 in a later analysis. In a later analysis, HLA-associated TCR beta chains were found to be more clonally expanded and to have lower generation probabilities than equally common non-associated chains. Immune exposure information for the cohort was limited to CMV serostatus. Correlated functional status among segregating V segments might reflect linkage disequilibrium, but an unknown experimental factor could not be ruled out. An association between a missense DCLRE1C variant and V-gene and J-gene trimming of TCR beta chains was found in a later genetic analysis and replicated in an independent cohort. A further reported finding was that TCR beta sequences accurately predicted the HLA-A and HLA-B alleles for most subjects in the first cohort. In the study, about 150 TCR beta chains were listed as associated with cytomegalovirus. Because some donors lacked HLA typing at each locus, the association tests relied only on the typed subset. In vitro tests confirmed that a few of the cytomegalovirus-associated TCR beta chains recognize cytomegalovirus antigens. The cohort was sequenced for TCR beta chains only, and without alpha or paired-chain data the features that could be detected were limited. According to a later analysis, most CMV-associated TCR beta chains appeared to be HLA-restricted, and the HLA associations seemed to be driven largely by CMV exposure. An earlier analysis of around 540 of the donors showed that most TCR beta V segments appeared in productive rearrangements either about 87% or about 30% of the time, which broadly matched IMGT annotations. In a later analysis, TCR association rates were found to vary across HLA loci, with the most associated TCRs seen for DRB1 alleles and the fewest for HLA-C alleles. Assigning TCR associations to individual alleles was difficult when HLA alleles, especially DR and DQ, strongly co-occurred. While some public TCRs were present in many individuals, most TCR sequences turned up only very rarely across donors. Some IMGT-functional V segments, including TRBV6-2 and TRBV6-3, could not be distinguished by the 87-base-pair reads and were therefore excluded. According to the authors, the approach could potentially be generalized to other disease states and immunological phenotypes. A cluster of highly shared sequence variants was judged likely to represent a technical artifact of the sequencing pipeline. The classifier was reported to diagnose cytomegalovirus status with high specificity and sensitivity in both the original cohort and the validation cohort. The presence/absence analyses assumed that sequencing depth was roughly uniform across donors, and that assumption may not be true. In a later genetic analysis, fewer N-insertions in productive TCRs were reported among donors in an Asian-associated ancestry cluster than the roughly 700-donor mean. About 17 rarely observed V segments, including chromosome 9 orphons, were excluded from the earlier analysis of about 500 of the donors because counts were too low. In a later analysis, several top co-occurrence clusters were reported to appear linked to parvovirus B19, influenza, CMV and Epstein-Barr virus.

The V and J genes are TRBV6-1 and TRBJ1-3; no D segment can be confidently identified. Sequencing input: PBMCs. This TCR derives from a man aged 45-65 years in good health and CMV-seronegative. In nucleotides, the sequence is TGTGCCAGCAGTGAAGCTTCAGGCTCTGGAAACACCATATATTTT. Its protein product is CASSEASGSGNTIYF.